The following is a T cell receptor beta chain sequence with its context. This clonotype has more than one count but fewer than ten. This clone's antigen is unknown. There are no base qualities to consult, and no much larger clone falls within one base. The CDR3, cysteine through phenylalanine, is 15 amino acids long. The CDR3 DNA has 45 bases and is translated from base 1. CDR1 MNHNS and CDR2 SASEGT are derived from the germline V gene. Germline trimming: 6 bases from V, 2 bases from J; junction bases outside gene matches: 6. TCRdb shows the sequencer as Illumina HiSeq 2500. Quantitative 5'-RACE with molecular barcodes was used to prepare TCR beta libraries. For the original study's pipeline: Disease-linked TCR variants were identified with a new computational method built on a probabilistic model of VDJ rearrangement. TCRdb reworked the public reads: Q25 trimming with fastp, MiXCR clone assembly, productive beta chains retained. Each CDR3 protein gets just one entry, which takes the most common genes and DNA from the rows behind it. These V and J calls are TCRdb output, not the study's own analysis. This sample gives around 480,000 distinct CDR3 sequences in total; 15% to 20% of them show up just once. 0.95% to 1.1% of the sample comes from the top ten.

The data were taken from a study of CD8 T cells in ankylosing spondylitis (dated by TCRdb to about 2017). A note on the overall study: To find TCR variants linked to disease, the study profiled T cell receptor beta repertoires in ankylosing spondylitis patients and healthy donors. In total, the full study cohort was made up of over a hundred healthy donors and 25 to 30 ankylosing spondylitis patients. Peripheral blood was sampled, and synovial fluid was also collected from ankylosing spondylitis patients.

Findings and caveats that apply to the study as a whole: Some motif variants were previously reported in synovial fluid and blood of reactive arthritis patients, suggesting common disease-initiation mechanisms. The disease-linked clones were reported to be significantly enriched in matched synovial fluid samples from ankylosing spondylitis patients. Blood from ankylosing spondylitis patients appeared to be characterized by a TCR beta motif composed of 7 to 9 highly homologous amino acid variants. The disease-linked clones had a CD8+ phenotype and were found at relatively low frequencies in peripheral blood.

The chain is made from TRBV6-1 and TRBJ1-3, and TRBD1 matches 8 of the central bases. The TCR sequence derives from a male donor with ankylosing spondylitis. Sequences were obtained from blood, either unsorted or a sorted T cell fraction (not recorded which). At the DNA level, the sequence is TGTGCCAGCAGCCCTACAGGGGGTCCTGGAAACACCATATATTTT. The resulting protein is CASSPTGGPGNTIYF.